These 32 T cell receptor beta chains were all obtained from the same sample, sequenced in a study of T cells in Graves' hyperthyroidism and ophthalmopathy. Amplified regions were TCR beta CDR3 sequences from RNA transcripts. First-round RT-PCR targeting the TCR CDR3 was performed with the HTBI primer set. TCRdb reanalysed the multiplex PCR reads using MiXCR and keeps one entry per CDR3 protein. The sample holds hundreds of thousands of distinct CDR3 sequences, approximately 14% seen once. Sequenced input: blood. The receptors stem from a woman aged 30 to 39 with Graves' hyperthyroidism that later progressed to Graves' ophthalmopathy.

This clonotype was counted only a few times. This chain joins TRBV11-2 and TRBJ2-1, with D unclear. Trimming took 5 bases from V and 4 from J, leaving 15 bases between them. Germline V gives CDR1 SGHAT, CDR2 FQNNGV. The CDR3 totals 15 residues. The CDR3, as DNA: TGTGCCAGCAGCCTTAGAGTCTCCGGTTACAATGAGCAGTTCTTC. Translation gives CASSLRVSGYNEQFF.

V gene TRBV28 combines with J gene TRBJ1-5; D ambiguous. The CDR3 spans 15 residues. Looked up from germline, CDR1 is MDHEN and CDR2 is SYDVKM. V lost 3 bases, J lost 5 bases, and 14 bases lay in between. The CDR3: CASSFQRRTDQPQHF. Here the CDR3 DNA reads TGTGCCAGCAGTTTCCAGAGACGGACGGATCAGCCCCAGCATTTT.

Note on this clonotype: A much larger clone differs from this one at a single base, so this may be a read error. Because it lacks the conserved phenylalanine or tryptophan at the end, this CDR3 is likely a read error. The chain joins TRBV9 to TRBJ1-1; no definite D call. This CDR3 contains 13 residues. V lost 0 bases and J 6 bases, leaving 9 bases between the germline ends. CDR1 and CDR2 (germline): SGDLS, YYNGEE. The chain's CDR3 is CASSVASKAEAFV. For the CDR3, the DNA is TGTGCCAGCAGCGTAGCTTCGAAGGCTGAAGCTTTCGTT.

As regards this clonotype: A much larger clone differs by one base, so this may be a read error. The gene calls are TRBV12-3 or TRBV12-4 and TRBJ2-3; the D gene is possibly TRBD2 (6 bases). The CDR3 extends over 14 amino acids. The CDR3 coding sequence is TGTGCCAGGTCCCAGGGCACTAGCACAGATACGCAGTGTTTT. Its translation: CARSQGTSTDTQCF.

There are many counts of this clonotype. The chain recombines TRBV6-1 with TRBJ1-2, with 8 bases aligning to TRBD1. The germline V gene encodes CDR1 MNHNS and CDR2 SASEGT. With V trimmed by 5 bases and J by 3 bases, 14 bases remained unmatched. The CDR3 totals 17 residues. The CDR3 loop reads CASSSGQGPAIDYGYTF. The DNA of the CDR3 is TGTGCCAGCAGTTCAGGACAGGGCCCTGCGATCGACTATGGCTACACCTTC.

This clonotype was counted many times. The chain has TRBV6-1 and TRBJ2-7; no clear D gene. Between the trimmed V and J ends, which lost 5 bases and 5 bases, there was a span of 13 bases. Germline CDR1 is MNHNS and CDR2 is SASEGT. The CDR3 consists of 13 residues. The CDR3 DNA sequence: TGTGCCAGCAGTCCGTATCCCGGGCACGAGCAGTACTTC. This translates into CASSPYPGHEQYF.

This clonotype was detected ten times or more. The rearrangement links TRBV3-1 to TRBJ2-7; D is uncertain. The CDR3 covers 12 residues. Germline CDR1 LGHDT, CDR2 YNNKEL (reference sequence). V lost 0 bases and J 6 bases, leaving 6 bases between the germline ends. CDR3: CASSQDPREQYF. CDR3 bases: TGTGCCAGCAGCCAAGATCCCCGCGAGCAGTACTTC.

The table lists this clonotype with many counts. The genes are TRBV11-3 and TRBJ1-4; no reliable D call. Germline V gene lookup returns CDR1 SGHNT and CDR2 YENEEA. Trimming pared 5 bases from V and 3 bases from J, leaving 13 bases between. This CDR3 is built from 15 residues. CDR3 DNA: TGTGCCAGCAGCCCCTCGGGCGGTTCTAATGAAAAACTGTTTTTT. Translating it yields CASSPSGGSNEKLFF.

This clonotype was recorded at least ten times. The rearrangement links TRBV20-1 to TRBJ2-7; D is perhaps TRBD2 (5 bases). Trimming took 6 bases from V and 0 from J, leaving 15 bases between them. Germline CDR1 reads DFQATT; CDR2 reads SNEGSKA (reference sequence). The length of the CDR3 is 14 residues. In DNA, the CDR3 is TGCAGTGCAACGCACCCCCGGGACTCCTACGAGCAGTACTTC. Translated: CSATHPRDSYEQYF.

The sample holds many counts of this clonotype. V is TRBV10-3 and J is TRBJ2-7; D may be TRBD1 (5 bases). The V gene's germline CDR1 is ENHRY and CDR2 SYGVKD. This CDR3 has 17 residues. The ends were cut back, 5 bases at V and 0 bases at J, with 20 bases in the middle. CDR3 bases: TGTGCCATCAGTTCCCCTTCAGACAGCCCCGGCTCCTACGAGCAGTACTTC. This codes for CAISSPSDSPGSYEQYF.

Many counts were recorded for this clonotype. This chain connects TRBV11-2 to TRBJ2-5; possible D gene TRBD2, 6 bases. Trimming removed 1 base from V and 3 bases from J, with 9 bases in between. This CDR3 spans 14 amino acids. Germline-derived CDR1 and CDR2 are SGHAT and FQNNGV. DNA for the CDR3: TGTGCCAGCAGCTTAGGCGGGATCAAAGAGACCCAGTACTTC. Translated, it gives CASSLGGIKETQYF.

The chain carries TRBV3-1 and TRBJ1-5; no firm D call. This CDR3 has 14 amino acids. Germline CDR1 and CDR2: LGHDT and YNNKEL (reference sequence). The V end was cut by 2 bases, the J end by 0 bases, with 5 bases between. Here the CDR3 DNA reads TGTGCCAGCAGCCAATCTAATAGCAATCAGCCCCAGCATTTT. Its protein product is CASSQSNSNQPQHF.

This clonotype showed up many times. V and J are TRBV6-1 and TRBJ2-7; TRBD1 might be the D (6 bases). The CDR3 totals 13 residues. CDR1 and CDR2 (germline): MNHNS, SASEGT. V dropped 8 bases and J dropped 3 bases, with 14 bases sitting between them. CDR3 sequence: CASGTGWFYEQYF. The CDR3 DNA sequence: TGTGCCAGCGGTACAGGGTGGTTCTACGAGCAGTACTTC.

This clonotype was found many times. The chain carries TRBV28 and TRBJ1-5, with 9 nucleotides matching TRBD1. The germline gives CDR1 MDHEN, CDR2 SYDVKM. J lost 6 bases, V lost 4 bases, and 10 bases had no gene match. This CDR3 comprises 16 residues. DNA of the CDR3: TGTGCCAGCAGTTCCACGGGACAGGGAATTAGTCAGCCCCAGCATTTT. As protein: CASSSTGQGISQPQHF.

This clonotype came up once. With a much larger clone just one base away, this may be a read error. The V gene is TRBV20-1, the J gene TRBJ2-7; D ambiguous. The CDR3 loop spans 10 amino acids. V lost 5 bases and J 4 bases, leaving 6 bases between the germline ends. CDR1 and CDR2 (germline): DFQATT, SNEGSKA (reference sequence). CDR3 sequence: CSAGSYEQYV. Here the CDR3 DNA reads TGCAGTGCTGGCTCATACGAGCAGTACGTC.

This clonotype was counted many times. V usage is TRBV18 and J usage is TRBJ1-1; no definite D call. This CDR3 comprises 15 residues. The V gene lost 0 bases and the J gene lost 0 bases, with 8 bases spanning the gap. Germline values: CDR1 KGHSH, CDR2 LQKENI. The CDR3 loop reads CASSPPSGMNTEAFF. The CDR3 DNA is TGTGCCAGCTCACCACCTTCGGGGATGAACACTGAAGCTTTCTTT.

This clonotype showed up many times. CDR3 amino acids: CASSLGGKLPQHF. CDR3 coding DNA: TGTGCCAGCAGTTTGGGTGGGAAGCTTCCCCAGCATTTT. V gene TRBV12-3 or TRBV12-4 combines with J gene TRBJ1-5; D uncertain. Trimming pared 3 bases from V and 10 bases from J, leaving 13 bases between. The CDR3 covers 13 residues.

This clonotype was seen a handful of times. The genes are TRBV3-1 and TRBJ2-3; weak D call: TRBD1 (6 bases). This CDR3 comprises 14 residues. The V gene lost 0 bases and the J gene lost 4 bases, with 8 bases spanning the gap. In germline, CDR1 is LGHDT, CDR2 YNNKEL (reference sequence). CDR3 nucleotides: TGTGCCAGCAGCCAAGAGACAGGTCCAGATACGCAGTATTTT. Its translation: CASSQETGPDTQYF.

This clonotype was recorded at least ten times. The rearrangement links TRBV9 to TRBJ1-5, with D maybe TRBD1 (6 bases). The CDR3 length is 14 residues. Germline CDR1 SGDLS, CDR2 YYNGEE. V was cut by 3 bases and J by 3 bases, with 10 bases left in between. The CDR3 sequence: CASSAQGDNQPQHF. The CDR3 DNA reads TGTGCCAGCAGCGCACAGGGAGACAATCAGCCCCAGCATTTT.

This clonotype was recorded at least ten times. This chain connects TRBV7-2 to TRBJ2-1; D is perhaps TRBD2 (5 bases). The CDR3 sequence is 15 residues long. Germline lookup yields CDR1 SGHTA and CDR2 FQGNSA. The V end lost 5 bases, the J end lost 8 bases, and 19 bases lay between the germline ends. The CDR3 reads CASSLFLGVGDEQFF. CDR3 in DNA: TGTGCCAGCAGCCTCTTCCTCGGGGTAGGCGATGAGCAGTTCTTC.

Turning to this clonotype: One base away lies a much larger clone, so this may be a sequencing read error. J is TRBJ1-6 and V is TRBV5-6, with D unclear. Germline V CDR1 and CDR2: SGHDT, YYEEEE. The CDR3 extends over 12 amino acids. V lost 4 bases, J lost 12 bases, and 11 bases lay in between. The CDR3 spells CASSRGFLPLHF. CDR3 in DNA: TGTGCCAGCAGCAGAGGGTTTTTACCCCTCCACTTT.

This clonotype has ten or more counts. This chain uses TRBV27 with TRBJ2-3; TRBD2 agrees at 13 bases. CDR1 is MNHEY, CDR2 SMNVEV, per germline (reference sequence). The V and J ends lost 6 bases and 3 bases, in that order; junction bases with no gene match: 6. CDR3 length: 16 amino acids. The CDR3 DNA reads as TGTGCCAGCAGCTCAAGACTAGCGGGAGGTACAGATACGCAGTATTTT. Translated, it gives CASSSRLAGGTDTQYF.

As to this clonotype: This sequence may be a read error, since a much larger clone differs from it by one base. The chain is built from TRBV5-1 and TRBJ1-2; 11 nucleotides agree with TRBD1. The junction had 8 bases not matched to a gene; V was cut back by 5 bases and J by 8 bases. Germline values: CDR1 SGHRS, CDR2 YFSETQ. The CDR3 length is 14 residues. Here the CDR3 DNA reads TGCGCCAGCAGAGCCGGGACAGGGGGAGACGGCTACACCTTC. Protein product: CASRAGTGGDGYTF.

This chain connects TRBV9 to TRBJ1-5; D remains ambiguous. Germline V gives CDR1 SGDLS, CDR2 YYNGEE. V lost 0 bases to trimming and J lost 2 bases, with 6 bases between them. The CDR3 extends over 14 amino acids. The CDR3 here is CASSVGEGNQPQHF. As DNA, the CDR3 is TGTGCCAGCAGCGTAGGTGAGGGCAATCAGCCCCAGCATTTT.

The genes are TRBV3-1 and TRBJ2-4, with 12 bases identical to TRBD2. In germline, CDR1 is LGHDT, CDR2 YNNKEL (reference sequence). J gave up 3 bases and V 0 bases, and 12 bases lay outside the gene matches. The CDR3 has 20 amino acids. Written as DNA, the CDR3 is TGTGCCAGCAGCCAAGAGAGGGAGCTAGCGGGAGGGCCCAGCAAAAACATTCAGTACTTC. Translation: CASSQERELAGGPSKNIQYF.

In its sample, this clonotype was seen many times. The chain employs TRBV27 and TRBJ2-3, with TRBD1 identical over 7 bases. The germline V gene has CDR1 MNHEY and CDR2 SMNVEV (reference sequence). This CDR3 comprises 20 residues. V shed 4 bases, J shed 4 bases, and the junction held 23 bases outside the gene matches. CDR3 amino acids: CASSYRPPGTGAKGADTQYF. The CDR3 DNA sequence: TGTGCCAGCAGTTATCGCCCCCCGGGAACAGGGGCGAAGGGAGCAGATACGCAGTATTTT.

The sample holds a few counts of this clonotype. The rearrangement links TRBV4-3 to TRBJ2-7, with D possibly matching TRBD1 (5 bases). The CDR3 sequence is 14 residues long. Trimming shortened V by 5 bases and J by 3 bases, and 14 bases separated the two germline ends. Looked up from germline, CDR1 is LGHNA and CDR2 is YSLEER. CDR3 protein: CASSEPDRDYEQYF. The CDR3 region has the DNA TGCGCCAGCAGCGAACCAGACAGAGACTACGAGCAGTACTTC.

This clonotype was detected ten times or more. The gene calls are TRBV19 and TRBJ2-2; D unresolved. Trimming pared 5 bases from V and 3 bases from J, leaving 10 bases between. Germline CDR1 LNHDA, CDR2 SQIVND (reference sequence). The CDR3 totals 14 residues. CDR3 nucleotide sequence: TGTGCCAGTAGTCTGGACGGCTACACCGGGGAGCTGTTTTTT. It is translated as CASSLDGYTGELFF. Variable domain in full (rest from reference TRBV19 and TRBJ2-2): DGGITQSPKYLFRKEGQNVTLSCEQNLNHDAMYWYRQDPGQGLRLIYYSQIVNDFQKGDIAEGYSVSREKKESFPLTVTSAQKNPTAFYLCASSLDGYTGELFFGEGSRLTVL.

This clonotype was found many times. The chain employs TRBV29-1 and TRBJ1-2, with D tentatively TRBD1 (5 bases). The CDR3 contains 12 residues. Trimming removed 1 base at V and 7 bases at J, with 10 bases between. The V gene's germline CDR1 is SQVTM and CDR2 ANQGSEA. Here the CDR3 DNA reads TGCAGCGTTGAAGGCCAGGGTACTGGCTACACCTTC. Its protein product is CSVEGQGTGYTF.

This clonotype has a count of ten or more. This chain links TRBV5-1 with TRBJ1-1; unclear D gene. The CDR3 consists of 14 residues. Per germline, CDR1 SGHRS and CDR2 YFSETQ. Between the trimmed V and J ends, which lost 4 bases and 0 bases, there was a span of 10 bases. The CDR3 loop reads CASSSWGMNTEAFF. The CDR3 DNA is TGCGCCAGCAGCAGCTGGGGAATGAACACTGAAGCTTTCTTT.

A few counts support this clonotype. V is TRBV5-1 and J is TRBJ1-5, with D perhaps TRBD1 (6 bases). Germline V gene sequence: CDR1 SGHRS, CDR2 YFSETQ. CDR3 length: 15 residues. Trimming cost V 0 bases and J 5 bases, with 12 bases left between them. CDR3 loop: CASSLGGQGHQPQHF. The CDR3 bases are TGCGCCAGCAGCTTGGGGGGTCAGGGGCATCAGCCCCAGCATTTT.

This clonotype was detected ten times or more. The V call is TRBV14, the J call TRBJ1-2, with a tentative D call TRBD1 (5 bases). The germline CDR1 and CDR2 sequences are SGHDN and FVKESK. The CDR3 consists of 13 residues. The V end lost 4 bases, the J end lost 2 bases, and 8 bases lay between the germline ends. The CDR3 protein is CASSPGLNYGYTF. Written as DNA, the CDR3 is TGTGCCAGCAGCCCGGGACTGAACTATGGCTACACCTTC.